The 30 T cell receptor beta chains below all came from one sample that was sequenced in a study of cytomegalovirus exposure and HLA in healthy donors. A multiplex PCR was run with 60 Vbeta primers and 13 Jbeta primers. Clones were read by immunoSEQ multiplex PCR, and TCRdb kept only the in-frame ones, dropping some. The table lists roughly 160,000 clones, around 80% of them singletons, with 2.1% in the top ten. The sequenced material came from PBMCs. The receptors originated from a man aged 40-49 years in good health and CMV-seronegative.

V usage is TRBV30 and J usage is TRBJ2-1, with 10 bases that match TRBD2. The length of the CDR3 is 14 residues. Per the germline V gene, CDR1 is GTSNPN and CDR2 is SVGIG (reference sequence). J was trimmed by 4 bases and V by 5 bases; bases with no gene match: 5. The CDR3 loop reads CAWDSGRSYNEQFF. The CDR3 region has the DNA TGTGCCTGGGATAGCGGGAGGTCATACAATGAGCAGTTCTTC.

The chain joins TRBV2 to TRBJ2-5, with D possibly being TRBD2 (5 bases). The CDR3 covers 14 residues. Between the trimmed V and J ends, which lost 3 bases and 3 bases, there was a span of 11 bases. CDR1 is SNHLY, CDR2 FYNNEI, per germline. The CDR3 spells CASSDPNGEETQYF. The CDR3 region has the DNA TGTGCCAGCAGTGATCCCAACGGGGAAGAGACCCAGTACTTC.

The V gene is TRBV15, the J gene TRBJ2-2; 11 bases fit TRBD2. Germline V gene lookup returns CDR1 LNHNV and CDR2 YYDKDF (reference sequence). The CDR3 covers 15 residues. J was trimmed by 6 bases and V by 4 bases; bases with no gene match: 4. CDR3 coding DNA: TGTGCCACCAGCATCTTACTAGCGGGGGCCGGGGAGCTGTTTTTT. Amino acids: CATSILLAGAGELFF.

This clone occurred once. The J gene is TRBJ1-1, the V gene TRBV7-2; 9 bases fit TRBD1. Germline lookup yields CDR1 SGHTA and CDR2 FQGNSA. The CDR3 totals 14 residues. Losses at the gene ends were 3 bases for V and 5 bases for J; bases not matched to a gene: 4. The CDR3: CASSFPTGGTEAFF. CDR3 coding DNA: TGTGCCAGCAGCTTTCCGACAGGGGGGACTGAAGCTTTCTTT.

This clone was observed a handful of times. The chain links TRBV6-5 to TRBJ2-2; D is ambiguous. The CDR3 totals 13 residues. V lost 9 bases and J 2 bases, leaving 10 bases between the germline ends. Germline loops: CDR1 MNHEY, CDR2 SVGAGI. The CDR3 nucleotides are TGTGCCAGTGGGCCCGTTAACACCGGGGAGCTGTTTTTT. Its protein product is CASGPVNTGELFF.

This rearrangement joins TRBV18 to TRBJ2-1; D is unresolved. V shed 3 bases and J shed 0 bases, with 6 bases lying between them. The CDR3 contains 14 residues. CDR1 and CDR2 from the germline V gene are KGHSH and LQKENI. Here the CDR3 reads CASSPSSSYNEQFF. CDR3 DNA sequence: TGTGCCAGCTCACCGTCTTCCTCCTACAATGAGCAGTTCTTC.

The chain couples TRBV2 to TRBJ2-3; unclear D gene. The CDR3 has 13 residues. Germline CDR1 is SNHLY and CDR2 is FYNNEI. V gave up 7 bases and J gave up 4 bases, with 12 bases separating them. The DNA of the CDR3 is TGTGCCAGCACCGGTTTGTACCCAGATACGCAGTATTTT. Translated, it gives CASTGLYPDTQYF.

The rearrangement uses TRBV11-3 and TRBJ2-3; the D gene is possibly TRBD1 (7 bases). CDR3 length: 16 amino acids. The V gene's germline CDR1 is SGHNT and CDR2 YENEEA. V lost 4 bases, J lost 4 bases, and 18 bases lay in between. In DNA, the CDR3 is TGTGCCAGCAGCTCATATAGCGGAGGGGGCCCAGATACGCAGTATTTT. Its translation: CASSSYSGGGPDTQYF.

The J gene is TRBJ1-2, the V gene TRBV2; 12 positions agree with TRBD1. The V gene's germline CDR1 is SNHLY and CDR2 FYNNEI. This CDR3 is 11 amino acids long. After removal of 8 bases from V and 8 bases from J, the junction contained 0 bases not matched to a gene. Here the CDR3 DNA reads TGTGCCAGCGGGACAGGGGGCGGCTACACCTTC. Translated: CASGTGGGYTF.

The chain has TRBV5-4 and TRBJ2-7; 10 nucleotides match TRBD2. There are 15 residues in the CDR3. V trimming: 2 bases; J trimming: 1 base; junction bases outside the gene matches: 3. CDR1 is SGHNT, CDR2 YYREEE, per germline (reference sequence). Written as DNA, the CDR3 is TGTGCCAGCAGCTTAGCGGGAGGGCCGTCCTACGAGCAGTACTTC. Protein sequence: CASSLAGGPSYEQYF.

About this clone itself: Other DNA sequences from this sample encode an identical CDR3 as well. This chain uses TRBV5-4 with TRBJ2-2; 9 nucleotides agree with TRBD1. There are 15 residues in the CDR3. With V trimmed by 0 bases and J by 6 bases, 3 bases remained unmatched. From germline, CDR1 is SGHNT and CDR2 YYREEE (reference sequence). CDR3 region: CASSLGGDRAGELFF. Here the CDR3 DNA reads TGTGCCAGCAGCTTGGGTGGGGACAGGGCCGGGGAGCTGTTTTTT.

Sample share makes this clone medium-sized. The J gene is TRBJ2-3, the V gene TRBV6-6; TRBD2 might be the D (6 bases). The CDR3 extends over 15 amino acids. Germline CDR1 reads MNHNY; CDR2 reads SVGAGI (reference sequence). V was clipped by 6 bases and J by 2 bases, with 15 bases between them. The CDR3 nucleotides read TGTGCCAGCAGGGGAGGAGTAGGGGACACAGATACGCAGTATTTT. It encodes CASRGGVGDTDTQYF.

The chain links TRBV6-1 to TRBJ1-3; D not resolved. The CDR3 consists of 13 residues. V was shortened by 6 bases and J by 4 bases, with 10 bases between the two germline ends. Germline V gene lookup returns CDR1 MNHNS and CDR2 SASEGT. The CDR3, as DNA: TGTGCCAGCAGCGCAGCGGAAGGAAACACCATATATTTT. Translated: CASSAAEGNTIYF.

The rearrangement joins TRBV27 to TRBJ1-2, with D perhaps TRBD1 (6 bases). This CDR3 contains 12 residues. Germline V CDR1 and CDR2: MNHEY, SMNVEV (reference sequence). Trimming shortened V by 10 bases and J by 3 bases, and 12 bases separated the two germline ends. CDR3 region: CATKTGYYGYTF. As DNA, the CDR3 is TGTGCCACCAAGACAGGCTACTATGGCTACACCTTC.

The V and J genes are TRBV11-2 and TRBJ1-3; D is uncertain. CDR1 and CDR2 from the germline V gene are SGHAT and FQNNGV. Trimming left V 1 base short and J 7 bases short, with 8 bases between. The CDR3 runs to 13 residues. Here the CDR3 reads CASSLAGGNTIYF. CDR3 bases: TGTGCCAGCAGCTTAGCGGGCGGGAACACCATATATTTT.

V and J are TRBV27 and TRBJ2-3, with D maybe TRBD2 (7 bases). Germline loops: CDR1 MNHEY, CDR2 SMNVEV (reference sequence). Trimming left V 4 bases short and J 0 bases short, with 11 bases between. This CDR3 region has 15 residues. CDR3 loop: CASSWGRGSTDTQYF. CDR3 in DNA: TGTGCCAGCAGTTGGGGGCGGGGGAGCACAGATACGCAGTATTTT.

The CDR3 nucleotides read TGTGCCAGCTCCCGGGCTAGCGGGAGGACTACCTACAATGAGCAGTTCTTC. This sequence encodes CASSRASGRTTYNEQFF. The chain has TRBV7-8 and TRBJ2-1, with 11 bases that match TRBD2. Per the germline V gene, CDR1 is SGHVS and CDR2 is FQNEAQ. This CDR3 is 17 amino acids long. V lost 8 bases, J lost 2 bases, and 11 bases stayed unmatched.

This chain uses TRBV6-5 with TRBJ1-5, with 7 bases lining up with TRBD1. Germline V gene sequence: CDR1 MNHEY, CDR2 SVGAGI. The length of the CDR3 is 14 residues. V was clipped by 6 bases and J by 4 bases; unmatched bases: 6. The CDR3 region is CASRKTGRNQPQHF. The CDR3 nucleotides are TGTGCCAGCAGAAAGACAGGGAGGAATCAGCCCCAGCATTTT.

V usage is TRBV10-3 and J usage is TRBJ2-5; 11 bases align to TRBD1. CDR1 is ENHRY and CDR2 is SYGVKD in the germline V gene. The V and J ends lost 3 bases and 5 bases, in that order; junction bases with no gene match: 5. There are 15 residues in the CDR3. The CDR3 spells CAISDWTGGEETQYF. The CDR3 region has the DNA TGTGCCATCAGTGATTGGACAGGGGGCGAGGAGACCCAGTACTTC.

The chain joins TRBV5-1 to TRBJ2-3; TRBD1 is a possible D gene (5 bases). CDR3 size: 18 residues. V gave up 0 bases and J gave up 2 bases, with 19 bases separating them. Germline V CDR1 and CDR2: SGHRS, YFSETQ. The CDR3 DNA reads TGCGCCAGCAGCTTGGAGATTAGGGCCAGGGCCCCCACAGATACGCAGTATTTT. Protein product: CASSLEIRARAPTDTQYF.

The CDR3 region is CAISESSGGGGELFF. CDR3 coding DNA: TGTGCCATCAGTGAGTCGAGTGGTGGCGGCGGGGAGCTGTTTTTT. The chain carries TRBV10-3 and TRBJ2-2; D gene unclear. This CDR3 has 15 residues. The V gene lost 0 bases and the J gene lost 7 bases, with 12 bases spanning the gap. CDR1 ENHRY and CDR2 SYGVKD come from the germline V gene.

This clone was seen just once. The CDR3 protein is CASSLAGGHTGELFF. CDR3 in DNA: TGTGCCAGCAGCTTAGCGGGAGGACACACCGGGGAGCTGTTTTTT. The V call is TRBV7-9, the J call TRBJ2-2, with D possibly matching TRBD2 (6 bases). The CDR3 contains 15 residues. V was cut by 0 bases and J by 3 bases, with 8 bases left in between. Germline loops: CDR1 SEHNR, CDR2 FQNEAQ (reference sequence).

CDR3 nucleotide sequence: TGCGCCAGCAGCCAAAATCGACAGGTTCGCCAGCCCCAGCATTTT. Encoded protein: CASSQNRQVRQPQHF. The chain employs TRBV4-3 and TRBJ1-5; weak D call: TRBD1 (6 bases). V was cut by 2 bases and J by 7 bases, with 15 bases left in between. CDR1 and CDR2 from the germline V gene are LGHNA and YSLEER. This CDR3 comprises 15 residues.

V is TRBV5-4 and J is TRBJ2-3, with D perhaps matching TRBD2 (5 bases). The CDR3 is 14 residues long. Germline CDR1 is SGHNT and CDR2 is YYREEE (reference sequence). V was shortened by 3 bases and J by 9 bases, with 17 bases between the two germline ends. The CDR3, as DNA: TGTGCCAGCAGCTACGGGCCTCCGCGGGCCACGCAGTATTTT. This codes for CASSYGPPRATQYF.

This sequence joins TRBV7-9 and TRBJ2-1, with TRBD2 matching 10 bases. Germline V gene data show CDR1 as SEHNR and CDR2 as FQNEAQ (reference sequence). V gave up 2 bases and J gave up 5 bases; unmatched junction bases: 6. The CDR3 is made up of 16 amino acids. Here the CDR3 reads CASSLKREGPHNEQFF. CDR3 bases: TGTGCCAGCAGCTTAAAGCGGGAGGGACCTCACAATGAGCAGTTCTTC.

The V and J genes are TRBV7-9 and TRBJ1-2, with 7 bases fitting TRBD1. This CDR3 contains 16 residues. The J segment lost 9 bases and the V segment lost 4 bases, leaving 17 bases of the junction unmatched. Germline CDR1 SEHNR, CDR2 FQNEAQ (reference sequence). CDR3 bases: TGTGCCAGCAGCTATAAAAACCAGGGGGATTCTGGTCGCTACACCTTC. The encoded protein is CASSYKNQGDSGRYTF.

This clone was observed a few times. V usage is TRBV5-1 and J usage is TRBJ2-5; 15 nucleotides align to TRBD2. CDR3 length: 17 amino acids. Germline CDR1 reads SGHRS; CDR2 reads YFSETQ. V gave up 2 bases and J gave up 5 bases; unmatched junction bases: 7. The DNA for the CDR3 is TGCGCCAGCAGCTTTGTGGGACTAGCGGGAGGTCGGGAGACCCAGTACTTC. Translated, it gives CASSFVGLAGGRETQYF. Filled out from reference TRBV5-1 and TRBJ2-5, the complete variable domain reads KAGVTQTPRYLIKTRGQQVTLSCSPISGHRSVSWYQQTPGQGLQFLFEYFSETQRNKGNFPGRFSGRQFSNSRSEMNVSTLELGDSALYLCASSFVGLAGGRETQYFGPGTRLLVL.

This chain uses TRBV2 with TRBJ1-3; no clear D gene. CDR1 and CDR2 from the germline V gene are SNHLY and FYNNEI. The CDR3 consists of 12 residues. V was cut by 7 bases and J by 5 bases, with 9 bases left in between. The CDR3, as DNA: TGTGCCAGCATGCGGAATCGAAACACCATATATTTT. It codes for CASMRNRNTIYF.

The CDR3 loop reads CASSLDQISYEQYF. The CDR3 DNA reads TGTGCCAGCAGCTTAGATCAGATTTCCTACGAGCAGTACTTC. The rearrangement uses TRBV11-2 and TRBJ2-7, with D unclear. In germline, CDR1 is SGHAT, CDR2 FQNNGV. The CDR3 totals 14 residues. Trimming took 0 bases from V and 1 from J, leaving 7 bases between them. The full variable domain, in which reference TRBV11-2 and TRBJ2-7 provide the parts outside the CDR3, is EAGVAQSPRYKIIEKRQSVAFWCNPISGHATLYWYQQILGQGPKLLIQFQNNGVVDDSQLPKDRFSAERLKGVDSTLKIQPAKLEDSAVYLCASSLDQISYEQYFGPGTRLTVT.

This clone is a singleton in its sample. The CDR3 protein is CASSLKGAGGYTF. The CDR3 region has the DNA TGTGCCAGCAGCTTAAAAGGGGCAGGTGGCTACACCTTC. The chain joins TRBV7-9 to TRBJ1-2; possible D gene TRBD1, 5 bases. V lost 2 bases, J lost 7 bases, and 11 bases lay in between. Germline lookup yields CDR1 SEHNR and CDR2 FQNEAQ (reference sequence). The CDR3 has 13 amino acids.